The 4 T cell receptor beta chains below all came from one sample that was sequenced in a study of breast tumors, draining lymph nodes, adjacent tissues (dated by TCRdb to 2015 to 2016). The axillary draining lymph nodes of breast cancer patients were the source of the lymph node samples. The protocol used for the library was multiplex PCR. Reads for this sample came from an Illumina HiSeq 2000. TCRdb redid the processing of the public reads, applying fastp at Q25 and MiXCR, and retained in-frame beta chains. Each entry merges the rows of one CDR3 protein and shows their most common DNA and genes. Present in this sample are around 140,000 distinct CDR3 sequences, about 22% of which were seen just once. The top ten clones comprise roughly 2.8% of the sample. Sequencing was performed on axillary lymph node tissue. The source of these receptors is a female donor with breast cancer. Some clones in this sample may be carry-over from other donors' samples.

Note on this clonotype: Just one base apart from a much larger clone, this may be a read error. Given the absence of the conserved phenylalanine or tryptophan at the CDR3 end, a read error is likely. The chain carries TRBV2 and TRBJ2-7, with 9 bases that match TRBD2. Germline V gene sequence: CDR1 SNHLY, CDR2 FYNNEI. The CDR3 spans 12 residues. V gave up 6 bases and J gave up 6 bases; unmatched junction bases: 3. The CDR3 bases are TGTGCCAGCAGCGGGACTAGCCGCGAGCAGTACCTC. It yields the protein CASSGTSREQYL.

Worth noting for this clonotype: A much larger clone sits a single nucleotide away, making a read error possible. The gene calls are TRBV12-3 or TRBV12-4 and TRBJ1-4, with 9 nucleotides matching TRBD1. The CDR3 has 14 amino acids. J lost 6 bases, V lost 6 bases, and 5 bases had no gene match. The CDR3 DNA is TGTGCCAGCAGACGGACAGGGGTAGATGAAAAACTGTTTTTT. This codes for CASRRTGVDEKLFF.

This clonotype was seen ten or more times. The chain joins TRBV29-1 to TRBJ2-1, with 7 positions matching TRBD2. The V gene end was trimmed by 2 bases and the J gene end by 3 bases; junction bases not matched to a gene: 7. The CDR3 spans 15 residues. Germline V lookup: CDR1 SQVTM, CDR2 ANQGSEA. The CDR3 nucleotides are TGCAGCGTTGAATCGGGCGGGAGAGACTACAATGAGCAGTTCTTC. This translates into CSVESGGRDYNEQFF.

In its sample, this clonotype was seen many times. The rearrangement uses TRBV11-2 and TRBJ1-5; tentatively, D is TRBD1 (5 bases). Germline V gene data show CDR1 as SGHAT and CDR2 as FQNNGV. Trimming stripped 6 bases from V and 6 bases from J, with 15 bases between. There are 14 residues in the CDR3. This CDR3 is CASSLPGDGQPQHF. The CDR3 nucleotides are TGTGCCAGCAGTCTGCCGGGGGACGGTCAGCCCCAGCATTTT.